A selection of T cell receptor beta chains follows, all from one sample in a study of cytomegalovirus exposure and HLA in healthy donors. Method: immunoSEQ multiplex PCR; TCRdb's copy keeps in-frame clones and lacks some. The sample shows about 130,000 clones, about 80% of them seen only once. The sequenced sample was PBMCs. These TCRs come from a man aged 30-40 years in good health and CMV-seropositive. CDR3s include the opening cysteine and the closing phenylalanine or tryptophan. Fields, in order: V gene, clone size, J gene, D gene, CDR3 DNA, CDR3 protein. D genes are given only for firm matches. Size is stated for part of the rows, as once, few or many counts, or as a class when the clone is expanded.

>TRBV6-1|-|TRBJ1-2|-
TGTGCCAGCAGTGAGGGGCTGGCTAACTATGGCTACACCTTC
CASSEGLANYGYTF
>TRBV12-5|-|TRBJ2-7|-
TGTGCTAGTTTAGGCGGGTCCTACGAGCAGTACTTC
CASLGGSYEQYF
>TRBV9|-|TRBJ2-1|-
TGTGCCAGCAGCGTAGGGGCGGGGCACAATGAGCAGTTCTTC
CASSVGAGHNEQFF
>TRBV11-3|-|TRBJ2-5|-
TGTGCCAGCAGCTTAACGGGGGTCGGAGAGACCCAGTACTTC
CASSLTGVGETQYF
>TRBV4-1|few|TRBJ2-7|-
TGCGCCAGCAGCCTTACGGACAGCTCCTACGAGCAGTACTTC
CASSLTDSSYEQYF
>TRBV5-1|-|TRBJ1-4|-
TGCGCCAGCAGCACACCGGGGGATAATGAAAAACTGTTTTTT
CASSTPGDNEKLFF
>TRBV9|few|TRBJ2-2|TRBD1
TGTGCCAGCAGCGCCTACAGGGGTCCGAACACCGGGGAGCTGTTTTTT
CASSAYRGPNTGELFF
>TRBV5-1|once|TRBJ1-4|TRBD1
TGCGCCAGCAGCTTGACCGACAGGGGAAAACTGTTTTTT
CASSLTDRGKLFF
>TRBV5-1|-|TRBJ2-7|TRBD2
TGCGCCAGCAGCTTATTCTCTCAAGCTAGCGGACGAATATTCGAGCAGTACTTC
CASSLFSQASGRIFEQYF
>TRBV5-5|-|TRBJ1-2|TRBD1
TGTGCCAGCAGCTCCTGGACAGGGGGCGTGGGGGGCTACACCTTC
CASSSWTGGVGGYTF
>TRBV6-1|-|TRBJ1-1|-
TGTGCCAGCAGCCAAGGTCGGGGGGCTGAAGCTTTCTTT
CASSQGRGAEAFF
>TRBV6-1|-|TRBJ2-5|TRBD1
TGTGCCAGCAGAAACGGACAGGGCCAAGAGACCCAGTACTTC
CASRNGQGQETQYF
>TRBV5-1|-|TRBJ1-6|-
TGCGCCAGCAGCCCGCAGGGGTTGGGGAATTCACCCCTCCACTTT
CASSPQGLGNSPLHF
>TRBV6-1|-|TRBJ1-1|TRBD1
TGTGCCAGCAGTGATCCTCCGGTGGGACAGCCGAACACTGAAGCTTTCTTT
CASSDPPVGQPNTEAFF
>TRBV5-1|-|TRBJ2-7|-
TGCGCCAGCAGCCCTAGGACATCCGAGCAGTACTTC
CASSPRTSEQYF
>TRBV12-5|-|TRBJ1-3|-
TGTGCTAGTGGTTTCCGGGGATTATATTTT
CASGFRGLYF
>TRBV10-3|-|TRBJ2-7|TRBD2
TGTGCCATCAGGGATAGCGGGGACGAAGCCTACGAGCAGTACTTC
CAIRDSGDEAYEQYF
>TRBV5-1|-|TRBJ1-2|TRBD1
TGCGCCAGCCATGACCTACAGGGGGCGCACTATGGCTACACCTTC
CASHDLQGAHYGYTF
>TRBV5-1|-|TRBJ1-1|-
TGCGCCAGCAGCTTGTACGGGGAGAACACTGAAGCTTTCTTT
CASSLYGENTEAFF
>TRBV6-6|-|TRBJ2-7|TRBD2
TGTGCCAGCAGTTCCAACACGGGACTAGCGACTGGAGAGCAGTACTTC
CASSSNTGLATGEQYF
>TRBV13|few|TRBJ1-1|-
TGTGCCAGCAGCCCTCAGGGGTGGGGAACTGAAGCTTTCTTT
CASSPQGWGTEAFF
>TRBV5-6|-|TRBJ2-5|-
TGTGCCAGCAGCTTGGTCAGTCACCAAGAGACCCAGTACTTC
CASSLVSHQETQYF
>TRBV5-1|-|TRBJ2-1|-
TGCGCCAGCAGCTTGGCACGCGTGCAGTTCTTC
CASSLARVQFF
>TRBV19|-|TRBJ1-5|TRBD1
TGTGCCAGTAGTATGGGGACAGGGTATGTGAGATTTAATCAGCCCCAGCATTTT
CASSMGTGYVRFNQPQHF
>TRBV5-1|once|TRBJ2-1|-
TGCGCCAGCAGCTTATCCGGTTACTCCTACAATGAGCAGTTCTTC
CASSLSGYSYNEQFF
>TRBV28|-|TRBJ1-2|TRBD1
TGTGCCAGCAGTTCCAAAACCGGGACAGGGGGTCTCTATGGCTACACCTTC
CASSSKTGTGGLYGYTF
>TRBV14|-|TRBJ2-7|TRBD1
TGTGCCAGCAGCCATTCCTGGACAGGATCCTACGAGCAGTACTTC
CASSHSWTGSYEQYF